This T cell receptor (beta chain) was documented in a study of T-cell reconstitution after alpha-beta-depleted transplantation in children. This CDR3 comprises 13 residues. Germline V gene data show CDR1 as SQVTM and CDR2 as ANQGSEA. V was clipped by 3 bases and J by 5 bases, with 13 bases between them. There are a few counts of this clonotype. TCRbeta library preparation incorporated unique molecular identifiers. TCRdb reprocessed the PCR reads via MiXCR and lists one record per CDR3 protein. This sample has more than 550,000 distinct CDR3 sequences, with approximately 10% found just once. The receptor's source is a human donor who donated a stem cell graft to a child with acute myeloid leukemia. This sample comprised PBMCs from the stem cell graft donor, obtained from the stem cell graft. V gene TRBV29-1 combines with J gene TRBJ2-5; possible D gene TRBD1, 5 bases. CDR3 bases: TGCAGCGTTGACACCGGGTCAGGGGAGACCCAGTACTTC. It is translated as CSVDTGSGETQYF.